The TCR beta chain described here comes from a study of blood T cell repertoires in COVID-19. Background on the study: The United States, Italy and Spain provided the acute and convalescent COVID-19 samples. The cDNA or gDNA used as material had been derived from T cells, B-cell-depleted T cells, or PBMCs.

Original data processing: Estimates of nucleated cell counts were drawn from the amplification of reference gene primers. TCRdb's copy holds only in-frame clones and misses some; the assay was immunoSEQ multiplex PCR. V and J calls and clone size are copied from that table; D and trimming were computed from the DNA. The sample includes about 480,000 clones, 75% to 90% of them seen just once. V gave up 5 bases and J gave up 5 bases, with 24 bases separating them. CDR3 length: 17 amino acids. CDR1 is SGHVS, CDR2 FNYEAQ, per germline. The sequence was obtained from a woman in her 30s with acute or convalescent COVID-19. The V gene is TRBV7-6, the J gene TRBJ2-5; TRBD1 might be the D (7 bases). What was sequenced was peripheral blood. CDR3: CASSPTGYGAGGETQYF. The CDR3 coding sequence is TGTGCCAGCAGCCCCACGGGGTATGGGGCAGGGGGGGAGACCCAGTACTTC.